The rows below give T cell receptor beta chains drawn from one sample of a study of T cell repertoires in cytomegalovirus infection. Their recognized antigens are unknown. TCRdb reprocessed the reads with MiXCR, giving one entry per CDR3 protein. The sample lists 300,000 to 400,000 distinct CDR3 sequences; around a quarter were seen once. The specimen was cultured PBMCs, collected from culture after CMV antigen stimulation. These receptors came from a human donor in good health (CMV status not recorded). Some clones in this sample may be carry-over from other donors' samples. Both conserved end residues are part of each CDR3. The order of the fields is D gene, CDR3 length, J gene, clone size, V gene, CDR3 DNA, CDR3 protein. The D gene is left open where the match is weak. Size tells how often a clone was seen (once, few, many) or the class of an expanded clone, and some rows leave it out.

d_gene: NA
len: 13
j_gene: TRBJ2-3
abundance: NA
v_gene: TRBV24-1
CDR3nt: TGTGCCACCAGTGACAGCCCTAAAGATACGCAGTATTTT
CDR3aa: CATSDSPKDTQYF

d_gene: TRBD2
len: 16
j_gene: TRBJ2-2
abundance: NA
v_gene: TRBV19
CDR3nt: TGTGCCACCCCTCGGACTAGCGGGAGGAACACCGGGGAGCTGTTTTTT
CDR3aa: CATPRTSGRNTGELFF

d_gene: NA
len: 16
j_gene: TRBJ2-7
abundance: NA
v_gene: TRBV12-3/TRBV12-4
CDR3nt: TGTGCCAGCAGTTTAATGTCCGGGGGCGGAGTCTACGAGCAGTACTTC
CDR3aa: CASSLMSGGGVYEQYF

d_gene: TRBD1
len: 15
j_gene: TRBJ1-5
abundance: few
v_gene: TRBV10-3
CDR3nt: TGTGCCATCAGTGAAGTACAGGGGGTAGGTCAGCCCCAGCATTTT
CDR3aa: CAISEVQGVGQPQHF

d_gene: NA
len: 13
j_gene: TRBJ1-1
abundance: few
v_gene: TRBV12-3/TRBV12-4
CDR3nt: TGTGCCAGCACCCTTGACCCGGACACTGAAGCTTTCTTT
CDR3aa: CASTLDPDTEAFF

d_gene: TRBD1
len: 13
j_gene: TRBJ2-7
abundance: once
v_gene: TRBV28
CDR3nt: TGTGCCAGCAGGGCCCGGACAGGGGGCTATTTAGACTTC
CDR3aa: CASRARTGGYLDF

d_gene: NA
len: 14
j_gene: TRBJ2-7
abundance: NA
v_gene: TRBV27
CDR3nt: TGTGCCAGCAGTTTATGGGGCAGGGTGGGCGAGCAGTACTTC
CDR3aa: CASSLWGRVGEQYF

d_gene: TRBD2
len: 16
j_gene: TRBJ2-2
abundance: NA
v_gene: TRBV7-2
CDR3nt: TGTGCCAGCAGCTTGTGGACTAGCGGGAAGATCGGGGAGCTGTTTTTT
CDR3aa: CASSLWTSGKIGELFF

d_gene: NA
len: 16
j_gene: TRBJ1-3
abundance: few
v_gene: TRBV28
CDR3nt: TGTGCCAGCAGTTTCCCGGACAGCAGCTCTGGAAACACCATATATTTT
CDR3aa: CASSFPDSSSGNTIYF

d_gene: TRBD2
len: 15
j_gene: TRBJ2-7
abundance: NA
v_gene: TRBV4-3
CDR3nt: TGCGCCAGCAGCCAAGGGAGCGGGATCTCCTACGAGCAGTACTTC
CDR3aa: CASSQGSGISYEQYF

d_gene: TRBD2
len: 17
j_gene: TRBJ2-7
abundance: few
v_gene: TRBV11-2
CDR3nt: TGTGCCAGCAGCTCCGGGACTAGCGGGAGGGCCGGCTACGAGCAGTACTTC
CDR3aa: CASSSGTSGRAGYEQYF

d_gene: NA
len: 13
j_gene: TRBJ2-5
abundance: NA
v_gene: TRBV6-8
CDR3nt: TGTGCCAGCAGTGCCGTCAAGGGAGAGACCCAGTACTTC
CDR3aa: CASSAVKGETQYF

d_gene: NA
len: 15
j_gene: TRBJ2-1
abundance: few
v_gene: TRBV19
CDR3nt: TGTGCCAGTAGTAAGCCGTCGGACACCCACAATGAGCAGTTCTTC
CDR3aa: CASSKPSDTHNEQFF

d_gene: TRBD2
len: 19
j_gene: TRBJ2-7
abundance: NA
v_gene: TRBV6-2/TRBV6-3
CDR3nt: TGTGCCAGCAGAAGCGAGCTCGTGTCTAGCGGGAGTCGGCCCTACGAGCAGTACTTC
CDR3aa: CASRSELVSSGSRPYEQYF

d_gene: TRBD2
len: 15
j_gene: TRBJ2-1
abundance: many
v_gene: TRBV6-5
CDR3nt: TGTGCCAGCAGTTACACTAGCGGAACCTACAATGAGCAGTTCTTC
CDR3aa: CASSYTSGTYNEQFF

d_gene: TRBD1
len: 14
j_gene: TRBJ2-1
abundance: NA
v_gene: TRBV9
CDR3nt: TGTGCCAGCAGCGTAGCTGGACAGGACTATGAGCAGTTCTTC
CDR3aa: CASSVAGQDYEQFF

d_gene: TRBD1
len: 14
j_gene: TRBJ2-7
abundance: few
v_gene: TRBV25-1
CDR3nt: TGTGCCAGCAAGGGGACAGGGGGCTTCAACGAGCAGTACTTC
CDR3aa: CASKGTGGFNEQYF

d_gene: TRBD2
len: 15
j_gene: TRBJ2-1
abundance: few
v_gene: TRBV5-4
CDR3nt: TGTGCCAGCAGCTTGGTACTAGCGGGACGAGATGAGCAGTTCTTC
CDR3aa: CASSLVLAGRDEQFF

d_gene: NA
len: 15
j_gene: TRBJ1-1
abundance: many
v_gene: TRBV7-6
CDR3nt: TGTGCCAGCAGCTTAGGCGACGACAGACACACTGAAGCTTTCTTT
CDR3aa: CASSLGDDRHTEAFF

d_gene: NA
len: 16
j_gene: TRBJ2-1
abundance: many
v_gene: TRBV11-2
CDR3nt: TGTGCCAGCAGCTTAGATCTAAGGAGGGGATACAATGAGCAGTTCTTC
CDR3aa: CASSLDLRRGYNEQFF

d_gene: TRBD2
len: 14
j_gene: TRBJ2-1
abundance: NA
v_gene: TRBV6-2/TRBV6-3
CDR3nt: TGTGCCAGCAAGTTACTAGCGGGGGACAATGAGCAGTTCTTC
CDR3aa: CASKLLAGDNEQFF

d_gene: TRBD1
len: 14
j_gene: TRBJ1-5
abundance: many
v_gene: TRBV7-9
CDR3nt: TGTGCCAGCAGCTGGACAGGGTCCAATCAGCCCCAGCATTTT
CDR3aa: CASSWTGSNQPQHF

d_gene: NA
len: 15
j_gene: TRBJ1-5
abundance: NA
v_gene: TRBV6-2/TRBV6-3
CDR3nt: TGTGCCAGCAGTTACTCGACGCAGGGATATCAGCCCCAGCATTTT
CDR3aa: CASSYSTQGYQPQHF

d_gene: NA
len: 14
j_gene: TRBJ1-1
abundance: NA
v_gene: TRBV7-6
CDR3nt: TGTGCCAGCAGCTTAGAATTGGGGAGGGCTGAAGCTTTCTTT
CDR3aa: CASSLELGRAEAFF

d_gene: NA
len: 15
j_gene: TRBJ2-3
abundance: NA
v_gene: TRBV4-1
CDR3nt: TGCGCCAGCAGCCAAGATCAGGGGCACTTCGATACGCAGTATTTT
CDR3aa: CASSQDQGHFDTQYF

d_gene: TRBD2
len: 17
j_gene: TRBJ2-2
abundance: NA
v_gene: TRBV10-2
CDR3nt: TGCGCCAGCAGTCGACTAGCGGGCGAGTTAGCCACCGGGGAGCTGTTTTTT
CDR3aa: CASSRLAGELATGELFF

d_gene: NA
len: 18
j_gene: TRBJ2-1
abundance: NA
v_gene: TRBV24-1
CDR3nt: TGTGCCACCAGTGATTCTTTCATTGCAGGGAGCTCCTACAATGAGCAGTTCTTC
CDR3aa: CATSDSFIAGSSYNEQFF

d_gene: TRBD1
len: 14
j_gene: TRBJ1-5
abundance: once
v_gene: TRBV7-2
CDR3nt: TGTGCCAGCAGCTCACAGGGGGCTGATCAGCCCCAGCATTTT
CDR3aa: CASSSQGADQPQHF

d_gene: TRBD2
len: 17
j_gene: TRBJ2-1
abundance: NA
v_gene: TRBV10-3
CDR3nt: TGTGCCATCAGTGAGGCGATTAGCGGGGGTGGCTACAATGAGCAGTTCTTC
CDR3aa: CAISEAISGGGYNEQFF

d_gene: NA
len: 13
j_gene: TRBJ2-7
abundance: many
v_gene: TRBV28
CDR3nt: TGTGCCAGCAGCTTAGGAGGGTCCTACGAGCAGTACTTC
CDR3aa: CASSLGGSYEQYF

d_gene: TRBD1
len: 16
j_gene: TRBJ2-2
abundance: NA
v_gene: TRBV19
CDR3nt: TGTGCCAGTAGTAAAGGACAGGGGGCGAACACCGGGGAGCTGTTTTTT
CDR3aa: CASSKGQGANTGELFF